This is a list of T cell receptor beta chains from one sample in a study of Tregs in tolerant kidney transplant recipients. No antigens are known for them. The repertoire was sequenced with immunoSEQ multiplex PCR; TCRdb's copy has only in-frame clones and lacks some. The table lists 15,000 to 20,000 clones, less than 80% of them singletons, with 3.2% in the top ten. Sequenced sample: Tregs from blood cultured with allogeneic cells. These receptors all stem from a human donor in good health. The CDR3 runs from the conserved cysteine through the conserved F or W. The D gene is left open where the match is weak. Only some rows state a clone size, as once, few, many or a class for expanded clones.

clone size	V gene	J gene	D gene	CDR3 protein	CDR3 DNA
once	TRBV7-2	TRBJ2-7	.	CASSRDRGPYEQYF	TGTGCCAGCAGTCGGGATAGGGGCCCCTACGAGCAGTACTTC
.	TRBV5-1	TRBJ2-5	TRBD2	CASSFQLAFQETQYF	TGCGCCAGCAGCTTCCAACTAGCGTTCCAAGAGACCCAGTACTTC
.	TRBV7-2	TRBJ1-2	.	CASSLARSGAHNYGYTF	TGTGCCAGCAGCTTAGCAAGGTCAGGGGCCCATAACTATGGCTACACCTTC
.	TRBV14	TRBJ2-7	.	CASSRDYEQYF	TGTGCCAGCAGCCGAGACTACGAGCAGTACTTC
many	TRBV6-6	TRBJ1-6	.	CASSYRQGLNSPLHF	TGTGCCAGCAGTTACCGGCAGGGGCTCAATTCACCCCTCCACTTT
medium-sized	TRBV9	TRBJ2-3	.	CASSVGYTQYF	TGTGCCAGCAGCGTAGGATATACGCAGTATTTT
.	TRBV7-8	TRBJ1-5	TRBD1	CASRPGGPNQPQHF	TGTGCCAGCAGGCCAGGGGGCCCCAATCAGCCCCAGCATTTT
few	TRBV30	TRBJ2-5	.	CAWTRSGGEETQYF	TGTGCCTGGACCCGAAGCGGAGGAGAAGAGACCCAGTACTTC
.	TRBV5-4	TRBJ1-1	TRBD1	CASSQQGARTEAFF	TGCGCCAGCAGCCAACAGGGGGCTCGGACTGAAGCTTTCTTT
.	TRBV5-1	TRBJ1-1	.	CASSLGPLAFF	TGCGCCAGCAGCTTGGGCCCCCTGGCTTTCTTT
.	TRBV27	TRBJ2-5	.	CASSLTSQETQYF	TGTGCCAGCAGTTTAACCTCCCAAGAGACCCAGTACTTC
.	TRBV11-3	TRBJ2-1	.	CASSSNRLTYNEQFF	TGTGCCAGCAGCTCAAACAGGCTCACCTACAATGAGCAGTTCTTC
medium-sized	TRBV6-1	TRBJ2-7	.	CASSESRAGLKF	TGTGCCAGCAGTGAAAGTAGGGCAGGGTTGAAATTC
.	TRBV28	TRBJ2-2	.	CASSLGQGRTGELFF	TGTGCCAGCAGTTTGGGCCAGGGGCGCACCGGGGAGCTGTTTTTT
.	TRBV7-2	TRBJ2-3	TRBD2	CASSLKGGRPTDTQYF	TGTGCCAGCAGCTTAAAAGGCGGGAGACCCACAGATACGCAGTATTTT
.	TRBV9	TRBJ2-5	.	CASSGSPRTQQETQYF	TGTGCCAGCAGCGGCTCTCCAAGAACCCAACAAGAGACCCAGTACTTC
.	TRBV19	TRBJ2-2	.	CASSASPGELFF	TGTGCCAGTAGTGCATCCCCCGGGGAGCTGTTTTTT
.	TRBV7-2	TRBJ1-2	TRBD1	CASSLATGGYGYTF	TGTGCCAGCAGCTTAGCGACAGGGGGCTATGGCTACACCTTC
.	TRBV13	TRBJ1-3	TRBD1	CASSFRDRSSGNTIYF	TGTGCCAGCAGCTTCCGGGACAGGAGCTCTGGAAACACCATATATTTT
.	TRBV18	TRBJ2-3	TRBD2	CASSPRAGGEDTQYF	TGTGCCAGCTCACCTCGAGCGGGAGGGGAAGATACGCAGTATTTT
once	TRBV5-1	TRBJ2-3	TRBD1	CASSLGDSSSTDTQYF	TGCGCCAGCAGCTTGGGGGACAGCTCTAGCACAGATACGCAGTATTTT
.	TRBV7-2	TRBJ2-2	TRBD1	CASSLGGGSGELFF	TGTGCCAGCAGCTTAGGAGGGGGCTCCGGGGAGCTGTTTTTT
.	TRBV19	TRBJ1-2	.	CASSLNNYGYTF	TGTGCCAGTAGTCTAAATAACTATGGCTACACCTTC
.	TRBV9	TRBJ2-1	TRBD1	CASSLRRTGGNEQFF	TGTGCCAGCAGCCTCCGGAGGACAGGGGGGAATGAGCAGTTCTTC